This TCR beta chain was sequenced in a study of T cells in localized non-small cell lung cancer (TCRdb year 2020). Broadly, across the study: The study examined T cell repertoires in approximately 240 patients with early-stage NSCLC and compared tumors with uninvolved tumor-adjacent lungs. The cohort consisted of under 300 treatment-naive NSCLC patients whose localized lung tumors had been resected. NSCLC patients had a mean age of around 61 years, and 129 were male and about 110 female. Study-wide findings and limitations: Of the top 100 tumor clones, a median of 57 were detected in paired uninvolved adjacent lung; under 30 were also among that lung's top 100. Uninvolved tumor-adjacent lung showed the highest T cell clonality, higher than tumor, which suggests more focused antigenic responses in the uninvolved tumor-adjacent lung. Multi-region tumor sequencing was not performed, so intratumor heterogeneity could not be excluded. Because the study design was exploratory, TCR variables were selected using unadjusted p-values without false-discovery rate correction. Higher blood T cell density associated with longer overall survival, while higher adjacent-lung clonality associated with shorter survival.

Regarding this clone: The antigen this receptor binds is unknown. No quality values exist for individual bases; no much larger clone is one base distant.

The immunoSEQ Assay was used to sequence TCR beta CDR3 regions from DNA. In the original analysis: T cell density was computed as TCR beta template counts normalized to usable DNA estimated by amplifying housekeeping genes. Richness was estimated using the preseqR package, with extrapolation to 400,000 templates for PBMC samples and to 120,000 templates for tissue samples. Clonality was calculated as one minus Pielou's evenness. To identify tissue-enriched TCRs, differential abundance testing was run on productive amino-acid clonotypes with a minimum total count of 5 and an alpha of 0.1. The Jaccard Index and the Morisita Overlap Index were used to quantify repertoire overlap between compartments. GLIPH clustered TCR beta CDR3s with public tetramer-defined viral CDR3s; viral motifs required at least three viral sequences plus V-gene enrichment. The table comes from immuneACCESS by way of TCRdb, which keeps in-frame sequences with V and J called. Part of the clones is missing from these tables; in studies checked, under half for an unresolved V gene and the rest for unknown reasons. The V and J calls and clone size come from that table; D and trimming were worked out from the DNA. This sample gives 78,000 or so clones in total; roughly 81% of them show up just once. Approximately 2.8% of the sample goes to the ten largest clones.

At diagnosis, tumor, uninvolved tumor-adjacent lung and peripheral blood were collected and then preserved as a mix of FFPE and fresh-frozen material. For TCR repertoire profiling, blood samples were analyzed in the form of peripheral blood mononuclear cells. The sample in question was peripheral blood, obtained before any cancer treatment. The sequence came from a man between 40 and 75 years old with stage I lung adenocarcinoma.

The DNA sequence is TGTGCTAGTGGTTTGGTAGGTCCAGATACGCAGTATTTT. Its translation is CASGLVGPDTQYF. The chain uses TRBV12-5 and TRBJ2-3; no D gene call is confident. Cut back by 0 bases and 4 bases, the V and J ends lie 5 bases apart. The CDR3 starts with the cysteine, ends with the phenylalanine, and has 13 residues. The CDR3 DNA has 39 bases and is translated from base 1. The germline V gene encodes CDR1 LGHNT and CDR2 FRNRAP.